This T cell receptor (beta chain) was obtained from a study of shared clonotypes between healthy human individuals. Study-level results: Generally, naive subsets came out with larger estimated richness than memory subsets. With few donors, the genetic and exposure-history diversity represented was limited.

CDR3 length: 15 amino acids. Per germline, CDR1 LNHDA and CDR2 SQIVND (reference sequence). Trimming stripped 7 bases from V and 5 bases from J, with 20 bases between. With respect to this clone: Its antigen is still unknown.

Sequencing was performed with immunoSEQ multiplex PCR; in TCRdb, only in-frame clones are kept and a portion is missing. The repertoire holds just over 2,000,000 clones, 95% seen once, with 0.13% in the top ten. The sample taken for sequencing was naive CD4+ T cells sorted from blood. Stated subset: CD45RA+ positively selected. The chain combines TRBV19 with TRBJ1-2; D uncertain. This receptor was taken from a man in his late teens or twenties in good health. In DNA form, the CDR3 reads TGTGCCAGTATTCTGATGGACGGCCAAGGATATGGCTACACCTTC. Translating it yields CASILMDGQGYGYTF.